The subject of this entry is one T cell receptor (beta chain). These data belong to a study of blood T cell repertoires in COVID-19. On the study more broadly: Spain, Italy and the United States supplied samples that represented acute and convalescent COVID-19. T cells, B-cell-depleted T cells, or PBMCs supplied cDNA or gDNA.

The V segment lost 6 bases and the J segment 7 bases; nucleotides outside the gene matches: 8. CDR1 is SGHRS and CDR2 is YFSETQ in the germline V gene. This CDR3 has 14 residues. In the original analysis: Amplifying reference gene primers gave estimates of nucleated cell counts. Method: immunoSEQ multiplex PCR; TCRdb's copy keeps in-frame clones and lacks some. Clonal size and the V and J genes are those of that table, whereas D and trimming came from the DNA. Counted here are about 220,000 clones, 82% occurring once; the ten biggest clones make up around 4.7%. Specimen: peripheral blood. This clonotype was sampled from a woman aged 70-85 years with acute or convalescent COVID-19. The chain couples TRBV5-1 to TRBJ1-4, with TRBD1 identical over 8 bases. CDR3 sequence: CASTTGVSTEKLFF. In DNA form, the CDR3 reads TGCGCCAGCACGACAGGGGTTAGTACTGAAAAACTGTTTTTT.